This T cell receptor beta chain comes out of a study of early T cells in non-severe SARS-CoV-2 infection. Study at large: Unpaired chains resulted from sequencing bulk RNA of unsorted whole blood.

This clonotype occurred many times. The antigen is not known. Study-wide results and limits: Matching results from VDJdb favored anti-spike CD8 responses, leaving private and CD4 specificities undetected.

Unique molecular identifiers were added to individual cDNA molecules. TCRdb re-analysed the 5' RACE reads in MiXCR, keeping a single row per CDR3 protein. Of 40,000 to 55,000 distinct CDR3 sequences listed, 12% are singletons. This TCR was sampled from an adult who was a healthcare worker with PCR-confirmed SARS-CoV-2 infection or an uninfected control (not recorded which). What was sequenced was whole blood.

The CDR3 nucleotides read TGTGCCAGCAGCTTGGGGCTAGCGGGAACGAACACCGGGGAGCTGTTTTTT. This gives the protein CASSLGLAGTNTGELFF. J is TRBJ2-2 and V is TRBV11-2; 9 positions match TRBD2. This CDR3 is built from 17 residues. Looked up from germline, CDR1 is SGHAT and CDR2 is FQNNGV. V lost 3 bases, J lost 0 bases, and 5 bases stayed unmatched.